This passage covers 10 T cell receptor beta chains from one sample sequenced in a study of cytomegalovirus exposure and HLA in healthy donors. 13 Jbeta primers and 60 Vbeta primers were used for the PCR. Sequencing used immunoSEQ multiplex PCR; TCRdb keeps in-frame clones, though not all of them. Among 170,000 or so clones listed, about 80% were seen once. The source material was PBMCs. These receptors originate from a woman aged 45-65 years in good health and CMV-seropositive.

V is TRBV7-6 and J is TRBJ2-7, with TRBD2 matching over 9 bases. With 0 bases clipped from V and 4 bases from J, the junction kept 1 base outside the gene matches. The CDR3 is made up of 14 amino acids. Per the germline V gene, CDR1 is SGHVS and CDR2 is FNYEAQ. DNA of the CDR3: TGTGCCAGCAGCTTAGCGCGGGAGGGATACGAGCAGTACTTC. This encodes CASSLAREGYEQYF.

This chain joins TRBV7-8 and TRBJ1-1; D perhaps matches TRBD1 (6 bases). The CDR3 spans 16 residues. V was trimmed by 2 bases and J by 1 base, leaving 14 bases between them. Germline values: CDR1 SGHVS, CDR2 FQNEAQ. The CDR3 protein is CASSLKARGGNTEAFF. The CDR3 DNA sequence: TGTGCCAGCAGCTTAAAGGCCCGAGGGGGGAACACTGAAGCTTTCTTT. Drawing the rest from reference TRBV7-8 and TRBJ1-1, the complete variable domain is GAGVSQSPRYKVAKRGQDVALRCDPISGHVSLFWYQQALGQGPEFLTYFQNEAQLDKSGLPSDRFFAERPEGSVSTLKIQRTQQEDSAVYLCASSLKARGGNTEAFFGQGTRLTVV.

This clone showed up just a few times. The chain links TRBV2 to TRBJ2-5, with D maybe TRBD1 (6 bases). In germline, CDR1 is SNHLY, CDR2 FYNNEI. The CDR3 contains 13 residues. Trimming took 3 bases from V and 5 from J, leaving 10 bases between them. As DNA, the CDR3 is TGTGCCAGCAGTGAGCAGCAGGGGGAGACCCAGTACTTC. Translated, it gives CASSEQQGETQYF. Variable domain in full (rest from reference TRBV2 and TRBJ2-5): EPEVTQTPSHQVTQMGQEVILRCVPISNHLYFYWYRQILGQKVEFLVSFYNNEISEKSEIFDDQFSVERPDGSNFTLKIRSTKLEDSAMYFCASSEQQGETQYFGPGTRLLVL.

This clone was observed a few times. V gene TRBV5-1 combines with J gene TRBJ1-1; 7 nucleotides match TRBD1. J lost 2 bases, V lost 0 bases, and 10 bases had no gene match. CDR1 and CDR2 (germline): SGHRS, YFSETQ. The CDR3 totals 17 residues. The chain's CDR3 is CASSLETGFAPNTEAFF. Written as DNA, the CDR3 is TGCGCCAGCAGCTTGGAGACAGGGTTCGCCCCCAACACTGAAGCTTTCTTT.

V is TRBV28 and J is TRBJ1-6; D remains ambiguous. This CDR3 has 13 amino acids. Germline V gene data show CDR1 as MDHEN and CDR2 as SYDVKM. Deletions cut 3 bases from V and 5 bases from J, with 5 bases between. The CDR3 DNA sequence: TGTGCCAGCAGTTTTTTTAATAATTCACCCCTCCACTTT. This sequence encodes CASSFFNNSPLHF.

This chain connects TRBV5-1 to TRBJ2-5, with 7 bases fitting TRBD1. This CDR3 is 15 amino acids long. Germline CDR1 SGHRS, CDR2 YFSETQ. Trimming cost V 0 bases and J 4 bases; bases outside gene matches: 6. CDR3 protein: CASSLATGVGETQYF. The CDR3 DNA reads as TGCGCCAGCAGCTTGGCAACAGGGGTAGGAGAGACCCAGTACTTC.

V usage is TRBV23-1 and J usage is TRBJ2-3; TRBD2 agrees at 8 bases. TRBV23-1 is classed as an ORF, of uncertain function. With V trimmed by 8 bases and J by 2 bases, 9 bases remained unmatched. This CDR3 has 15 residues. In DNA, the CDR3 is TGCGCCAGCGGATCCGGGAGGGCCCCCACAGATACGCAGTATTTT. Protein sequence: CASGSGRAPTDTQYF.

The V and J genes are TRBV19 and TRBJ1-2, with 7 bases fitting TRBD1. V shed 4 bases, J shed 4 bases, and the junction held 12 bases outside the gene matches. Per the germline V gene, CDR1 is LNHDA and CDR2 is SQIVND (reference sequence). The CDR3 length is 16 residues. CDR3 DNA: TGTGCCAGTAGTACCCGGGACAGCCGCTTCCTCTATGGCTACACCTTC. Translation: CASSTRDSRFLYGYTF.

V usage is TRBV6-6 and J usage is TRBJ1-1; unclear D gene. V was cut by 0 bases and J by 3 bases, with 8 bases left in between. The CDR3 runs to 14 residues. Germline assignment: CDR1 MNHNY and CDR2 SVGAGI (reference sequence). The CDR3, as DNA: TGTGCCAGCAGTTACTCTGAGGGCCACACTGAAGCTTTCTTT. Amino acid sequence: CASSYSEGHTEAFF.

The chain carries TRBV19 and TRBJ1-1; D is perhaps TRBD1 (6 bases). Germline CDR1 and CDR2: LNHDA and SQIVND (reference sequence). There are 14 residues in the CDR3. The V end was cut by 4 bases, the J end by 3 bases, with 12 bases between. CDR3 protein: CASSNFWGHTEAFF. DNA for the CDR3: TGTGCCAGTAGTAATTTCTGGGGGCACACTGAAGCTTTCTTT.